This entry lists 17 T cell receptor beta chains sequenced from one sample in a study of blood T cells in healthy people across ages. Using a J-beta primer mix together with a sample-barcoded 5' primer, a second PCR was run for about 6 to 12 cycles. TCRdb itself ran the 5' RACE reads through MiXCR, one entry per CDR3 protein. The table shows roughly 1,300,000 distinct CDR3 sequences, with approximately 59% occurring only once. Source material: blood. The origin of the receptors is a man aged 18 to 29 in good health.

In this sample, this clonotype turned up a few times. The chain couples TRBV29-1 to TRBJ2-3; 13 nucleotides match TRBD2. CDR3 length: 15 amino acids. From germline, CDR1 is SQVTM and CDR2 ANQGSEA. V lost 8 bases to trimming and J lost 4 bases; unmatched junction nucleotides: 9. CDR3 nucleotide sequence: TGCAGCCTAACTAGGACTAGCGGGAGTGCAGATACGCAGTATTTT. This encodes CSLTRTSGSADTQYF.

This clonotype was recorded a few times. This chain links TRBV4-1 with TRBJ2-2; D gene ambiguous. Germline V lookup: CDR1 MGHRA, CDR2 YSYEKL. V dropped 6 bases and J dropped 6 bases, with 8 bases sitting between them. This CDR3 is built from 12 residues. The CDR3 DNA reads as TGCGCCAGCAGTTACCGGGCCGGGGAGCTGTTTTTT. Translating it yields CASSYRAGELFF.

This chain links TRBV4-2 with TRBJ1-5; no definite D call. V lost 0 bases and J lost 6, with 15 bases in between. CDR3 length: 16 amino acids. CDR1 is LGHNA and CDR2 is YNFKEQ in the germline V gene. CDR3 region: CASSQEGSAQSQPQHF. CDR3 sequence (DNA): TGTGCCAGCAGCCAAGAAGGGTCAGCTCAGAGTCAGCCCCAGCATTTT.

This chain connects TRBV6-5 to TRBJ2-5, with TRBD2 matching 10 bases. The CDR3 is 16 residues long. V was clipped by 2 bases and J by 11 bases; unmatched bases: 14. CDR1 and CDR2 (germline): MNHEY, SVGAGI. CDR3 coding DNA: TGTGCCAGCAGTTACCAACCTAGCGGGGGTTCGAATGAGCAGTACTTC. Protein sequence: CASSYQPSGGSNEQYF.

V usage is TRBV10-3 and J usage is TRBJ2-7; the match to TRBD1 covers 7 bases. V dropped 6 bases and J dropped 0; count of bases not matched to a gene: 8. The CDR3 has 15 residues. Looked up from germline, CDR1 is ENHRY and CDR2 is SYGVKD. This CDR3 is CAIRNRDSDSYEQYF. The CDR3 bases are TGTGCCATCAGAAACCGGGACAGTGACTCCTACGAGCAGTACTTC.

This chain links TRBV28 with TRBJ2-7; D is uncertain. Trimming took off 5 bases at V and 3 bases at J, with 11 bases between the two ends. The germline CDR1 and CDR2 sequences are MDHEN and SYDVKM. The CDR3 totals 13 residues. CDR3 in amino acids: CASSVGDLYEQYF. As DNA, the CDR3 is TGTGCCAGCAGTGTAGGTGACCTCTACGAGCAGTACTTC. The whole variable domain, filled in from reference TRBV28 and TRBJ2-7, reads DVKVTQSSRYLVKRTGEKVFLECVQDMDHENMFWYRQDPGLGLRLIYFSYDVKMKEKGDIPEGYSVSREKKERFSLILESASTNQTSMYLCASSVGDLYEQYFGPGTRLTVT.

The rearrangement uses TRBV29-1 and TRBJ2-1; 7 nucleotides match TRBD2. The trim removed 6 bases at V and 8 bases at J, leaving 19 bases unmatched. The CDR3 is made up of 16 amino acids. Germline CDR1 and CDR2: SQVTM and ANQGSEA. The CDR3 coding sequence is TGCAGCGTGGGGGGGACCTACAATCCTGGGTTGGATGAGCAGTTCTTC. It codes for CSVGGTYNPGLDEQFF.

The J gene is TRBJ1-1, the V gene TRBV9, with D unresolved. V lost 0 bases, J lost 5 bases, and 14 bases lay in between. Germline V gene data show CDR1 as SGDLS and CDR2 as YYNGEE. The CDR3 has 15 amino acids. This CDR3 reads CASSVGVGSGTEAFF. The CDR3 bases are TGTGCCAGCAGCGTAGGAGTAGGGTCGGGTACTGAAGCTTTCTTT. Complete variable domain (other parts from reference TRBV9 and TRBJ1-1): DSGVTQTPKHLITATGQRVTLRCSPRSGDLSVYWYQQSLDQGLQFLIQYYNGEERAKGNILERFSAQQFPDLHSELNLSSLELGDSALYFCASSVGVGSGTEAFFGQGTRLTVV.

V and J are TRBV6-5 and TRBJ2-5, with D perhaps matching TRBD1 or TRBD2 (6 bases each). The J call may be in error: the DNA end matches TRBJ2-7 better. There are 14 residues in the CDR3. CDR1 and CDR2 from the germline V gene are MNHEY and SVGAGI. CDR3 sequence (DNA): TGTGCCTCCGGGGGTAATGGGAGAGGGGGCGAGCAGTACTTC. Its protein is CASGGNGRGGEQYF.

The chain recombines TRBV4-3 with TRBJ2-3; D call uncertain. V was clipped by 3 bases and J by 5 bases, with 12 bases between them. Looked up from germline, CDR1 is LGHNA and CDR2 is YSLEER. The CDR3 totals 14 residues. This chain's CDR3 is CASSHSDSEDTQYF. The DNA of the CDR3 is TGCGCCAGCAGCCACTCCGATTCCGAAGATACGCAGTATTTT.

This clonotype occurred once. This chain connects TRBV4-1 to TRBJ1-5; 7 bases match TRBD1. Trimming removed 0 bases from V and 2 bases from J; junction bases left unmatched: 7. In germline, CDR1 is MGHRA, CDR2 YSYEKL. This CDR3 is 17 amino acids long. This CDR3 reads CASSQEDTGDGNQPQHF. The CDR3 DNA follows: TGCGCCAGCAGCCAAGAAGATACAGGGGACGGCAATCAGCCCCAGCATTTT.

This chain connects TRBV4-1 to TRBJ1-1, with D uncertain. Germline assignment: CDR1 MGHRA and CDR2 YSYEKL. V lost 0 bases to trimming and J lost 2 bases, with 10 bases between them. The CDR3 contains 15 residues. Here the CDR3 reads CASSQDQVANTEAFF. In DNA, the CDR3 is TGCGCCAGCAGCCAAGATCAGGTCGCCAACACTGAAGCTTTCTTT.

This clonotype appeared once. V gene TRBV20-1 combines with J gene TRBJ2-4; 10 bases match TRBD2. The DNA end favors TRBJ2-7, so the J call may be wrong. CDR1 DFQATT and CDR2 SNEGSKA come from the germline V gene (reference sequence). The CDR3 spans 13 residues. The CDR3 sequence: CSARSSGGYEQYF. CDR3 sequence (DNA): TGCAGTGCTAGATCTAGCGGGGGCTACGAGCAGTACTTC.

The V gene is TRBV5-1, the J gene TRBJ2-1; TRBD2 is a possible D gene (5 bases). Between the trimmed V and J ends, which lost 0 bases and 2 bases, there was a span of 9 bases. Germline-derived CDR1 and CDR2 are SGHRS and YFSETQ. The CDR3 consists of 15 residues. CDR3 DNA sequence: TGCGCCAGCAGCTTGGGTCGGGAACCCTACAATGAGCAGTTCTTC. Protein sequence: CASSLGREPYNEQFF.

The chain uses TRBV30 and TRBJ2-4, with D possibly being TRBD2 (5 bases). CDR1 and CDR2 (germline): GTSNPN, SVGIG (reference sequence). V lost 4 bases, J lost 13 bases, and 17 bases lay in between. This CDR3 is 12 amino acids long. This CDR3 is CAWTGAPGEQYF. In nucleotides, the CDR3 is TGTGCCTGGACAGGAGCGCCTGGGGAGCAGTACTTC.

The chain joins TRBV11-2 to TRBJ2-3, with no clear D. The germline V gene has CDR1 SGHAT and CDR2 FQNNGV. The V end was cut by 1 base, the J end by 5 bases, with 10 bases between. CDR3 length: 14 residues. The CDR3 DNA sequence: TGTGCCAGCAGCTTAGTCGGGTTTGAAGATACGCAGTATTTT. Translation: CASSLVGFEDTQYF. The entire variable domain, with the rest obtained from reference TRBV11-2 and TRBJ2-3, is as follows: EAGVAQSPRYKIIEKRQSVAFWCNPISGHATLYWYQQILGQGPKLLIQFQNNGVVDDSQLPKDRFSAERLKGVDSTLKIQPAKLEDSAVYLCASSLVGFEDTQYFGPGTRLTVL.

This clonotype turned up a few times. CDR3 loop: CASSQQRGTVYEQYF. The CDR3 DNA sequence: TGCGCCAGCAGCCAGCAAAGAGGGACAGTCTACGAGCAGTACTTC. This chain uses TRBV4-1 with TRBJ2-7; 7 nucleotides align to TRBD1. With 3 bases clipped from V and 3 bases from J, the junction kept 8 bases outside the gene matches. Germline V gene sequence: CDR1 MGHRA, CDR2 YSYEKL. The CDR3 loop spans 15 amino acids.